This is a list of T cell receptor beta chains from one sample in a study of CD8 T cells in ankylosing spondylitis. TCRdb re-called the 5' RACE reads through MiXCR, storing one row per CDR3 protein. The table has 200,000 to 250,000 distinct CDR3 sequences, 5.5% to 7.5% seen once. The sample consisted of blood, either unsorted or a sorted T cell fraction (not recorded which). The receptor source for this set is a male donor with ankylosing spondylitis. Both conserved end residues are part of each CDR3. The D gene is left open where the match is weak. Size is stated for part of the rows, as once, few or many counts, or as a class when the clone is expanded.

V	D	size	J	DNA	CDR3
TRBV6-1	-	-	TRBJ2-1	TGTGCCAGCAGTGGGGGGGAGGCCTACAATGAGCAGTTCTTC	CASSGGEAYNEQFF
TRBV28	TRBD1	few	TRBJ1-1	TGTGCCAGCAGTTATGGGACAGGGGGTACAGGTTTCTTT	CASSYGTGGTGFF
TRBV7-2	-	-	TRBJ2-4	TGTGCCAGCAACTACGGGCTTCTCTTAGCCAAAAACATTCAGTACTTC	CASNYGLLLAKNIQYF
TRBV12-3/TRBV12-4	-	-	TRBJ1-1	TGTGCCAGCAGTTGGTGGGAGGCTGAAGCTTTCTTT	CASSWWEAEAFF
TRBV28	-	many	TRBJ2-3	TGTGCCAGCAGTTTAGTGGGGGACACAGATACGCAGTATTTT	CASSLVGDTDTQYF
TRBV7-9	-	-	TRBJ2-1	TGTGCCAGCATGAGGACCCACACCTACAATGAGCAGTTCTTC	CASMRTHTYNEQFF
TRBV7-9	-	many	TRBJ2-2	TGTGCCAGCAGCCTGGGGACCTACACCGGGGAGCTGTTTTTT	CASSLGTYTGELFF
TRBV6-2/TRBV6-3	-	many	TRBJ1-6	TGTGCCAGCAGTAAAGGACCGAGTTCACCCCTCCACTTT	CASSKGPSSPLHF
TRBV20-1	-	-	TRBJ2-7	TGCAGTGCTAGAGATAGGGGGTTTGGCGGAGGCTACTTC	CSARDRGFGGGYF
TRBV28	-	many	TRBJ1-5	TGTGCCAGCAGTCCAGACACTTTGACAGACAATCAGCCCCAGCATTTT	CASSPDTLTDNQPQHF
TRBV6-2/TRBV6-3	-	-	TRBJ2-1	TGTACCAGCGAAACGGGGAATGAGCAGTTCTTC	CTSETGNEQFF
TRBV19	TRBD2	many	TRBJ2-1	TGTGCCAGTAGTCTCCCGCGGGGGTACAATGAGCAGTTCTTC	CASSLPRGYNEQFF
TRBV6-1	-	-	TRBJ2-2	TGTGCCAGCACCCGAGGGGACATGGGAAACACCGGGGAGCTGTTTTTT	CASTRGDMGNTGELFF
TRBV20-1	-	few	TRBJ2-1	TGCAGTGCCATTGGGGCAGCGCCTTCCTACAATGAGCAGTTCTTC	CSAIGAAPSYNEQFF
TRBV14	-	-	TRBJ2-3	TGTGCCAGCAGCCTAGGTGTACGAAGCACAGATACGCAGTATTTT	CASSLGVRSTDTQYF
TRBV6-1	-	many	TRBJ1-4	TGTGCCAGCAGAAACGCCCGGGGATTCAATGAAAAACTGTTTTTT	CASRNARGFNEKLFF
TRBV27	-	few	TRBJ1-5	TGTGCCAGCAGCGATAGACAGGGCAATCAGCCCCAGCATTTT	CASSDRQGNQPQHF
TRBV4-2	-	many	TRBJ2-7	TGTGCCAGCAGCCAAGATGGGCTAGCGCCTAGGTACGAGCAGTACTTC	CASSQDGLAPRYEQYF
TRBV6-2/TRBV6-3	-	many	TRBJ2-6	TGTGCCAGCAGTCCCGTGACCCTTTTGATATCTGGGGCCAACGTCCTGACTTTC	CASSPVTLLISGANVLTF
TRBV7-2	-	-	TRBJ2-7	TGTGCCAGCAGCTACCGGGCCGGTGGGGAGCAGTACTTC	CASSYRAGGEQYF
TRBV29-1	TRBD1	many	TRBJ2-1	TGCAGCGTTGCGGGGACAGTTCAGGCGTCCTACAATGAGCAGTTCTTC	CSVAGTVQASYNEQFF
TRBV7-9	-	many	TRBJ1-1	TGTGCCAGCGGGGGCCCTTTGGACACTGAAGCTTTCTTT	CASGGPLDTEAFF
TRBV11-2	-	few	TRBJ2-3	TGTGCCAGCAGCTTATCGGCGGAGGGTCTAGCCACAGATACGCAGTATTTT	CASSLSAEGLATDTQYF
TRBV7-9	TRBD1	few	TRBJ2-7	TGTGCCAGCAGCCCTGTTTGGGACAGGACCTACGAGCAGTACTTC	CASSPVWDRTYEQYF
TRBV7-7	-	many	TRBJ2-7	TGTGCTAGCAGTTCAGGCGTGGGGTACGAGCAGTACTTC	CASSSGVGYEQYF
TRBV3-1	-	many	TRBJ1-1	TGTGCCAGCAGCCAGGCGGCGGTCGTGATAGGAGCTTTCTTT	CASSQAAVVIGAFF
TRBV28	TRBD2	many	TRBJ2-7	TGTGCCAGCCGCTTGCTGCCTAGCGGGGAGCAGTACTTC	CASRLLPSGEQYF
TRBV9	-	many	TRBJ2-1	TGTGCCAGCAGCGTTAACAGGGTGTCCTACAATGAGCAGTTCTTC	CASSVNRVSYNEQFF
TRBV13	TRBD1	few	TRBJ1-1	TGTGCCAGCAGGGACAGGGCTATGAACACTGAAGCTTTCTTT	CASRDRAMNTEAFF
TRBV27	TRBD1	many	TRBJ2-3	TGTGCCAGCAGTTTACTTAGGGGACAGGGGTACGATACGCAGTATTTT	CASSLLRGQGYDTQYF
TRBV7-9	TRBD2	many	TRBJ2-1	TGTGCCAGCAGCGGATTAGCGGGTGCCTCCTACAATGAGCAGTTCTTC	CASSGLAGASYNEQFF
TRBV5-6	-	many	TRBJ1-2	TGTGCCAGCAGCTACGACGCTACAGCTAACTATGGCTACACCTTC	CASSYDATANYGYTF
TRBV20-1	-	many	TRBJ1-5	TGCAGTGCCGCTGGACAGCCGGGCGATGGTTGGTATAGCAATCAGCCCCAGCATTTT	CSAAGQPGDGWYSNQPQHF
TRBV20-1	TRBD2	many	TRBJ2-1	TGCAGTGCTAGAGATCAGACTAGCGCATTTCACAATGAGCAGTTCTTC	CSARDQTSAFHNEQFF
TRBV2	TRBD2	many	TRBJ2-1	TGTGCCAGCAACCTTCCGGGACTAGACCCCAATGAGCAGTTCTTC	CASNLPGLDPNEQFF
TRBV27	-	few	TRBJ2-1	TGTGCCAGCAGTTTATCGCAGGGATACAGGAGTGAGCAGTTCTTC	CASSLSQGYRSEQFF
TRBV12-3/TRBV12-4	TRBD2	many	TRBJ2-3	TGTGCCAGCACATGGGGGGGAGTCACAGATACGCAGTATTTT	CASTWGGVTDTQYF
TRBV12-3/TRBV12-4	TRBD1	-	TRBJ2-2	TGTGCCTCTGGGGGGGGACAGGGGAGGAGCGGGGAGCTGTTTTTT	CASGGGQGRSGELFF
TRBV6-2/TRBV6-3	-	few	TRBJ2-3	TGTGCCAGCAGTTATCTTATCAGAGATACGCAGTATTTT	CASSYLIRDTQYF
TRBV4-2	-	-	TRBJ1-1	TGTGCCAGCAGCCAATGGGGGGTTGAAGCTTTCTTT	CASSQWGVEAFF
TRBV6-1	TRBD1	-	TRBJ2-3	TGTGCCAGCAGTCCGCGGACAGGGGTGGATACGCAGTATTTT	CASSPRTGVDTQYF
TRBV6-5	-	many	TRBJ2-5	TGTGCCAGCAGTTTAGGTCAGGGGATAGAGACCCAGTACTTC	CASSLGQGIETQYF
TRBV7-9	-	many	TRBJ2-5	TGTGCCAGCAGCTCCCAGGGGAGAAGTAGAGAGACCCAGTACTTC	CASSSQGRSRETQYF
TRBV7-6	TRBD2	-	TRBJ2-3	TGTGCCAGCAGCCGACTAGCGGTTAGCACAGATACGCAGTATTTT	CASSRLAVSTDTQYF
TRBV12-3/TRBV12-4	TRBD1	many	TRBJ2-3	TGTGCCAGCAGCTCCGGACAGGAGAGCACAGATACGCAGTATTTT	CASSSGQESTDTQYF
TRBV5-5	TRBD1	few	TRBJ1-5	TGTGCCAGCAGCGTCCGGGACAGGGTAGATCAGCCCCAGCATTTT	CASSVRDRVDQPQHF
TRBV4-1	-	many	TRBJ1-1	TGCGCCAGCAGCCATCACGTAAAAGGGGGCACTGAAGCTTTCTTT	CASSHHVKGGTEAFF
TRBV20-1	-	many	TRBJ2-3	TGCAGTGTTGAGGACGCTCCAACCACAGATACGCAGTATTTT	CSVEDAPTTDTQYF
TRBV11-3	-	few	TRBJ2-7	TGTGCCAGCAGCCAACCCTCGTGGACACTTAGCTCCTACGAGCAGTACTTC	CASSQPSWTLSSYEQYF
TRBV5-1	-	-	TRBJ2-7	TGCGCCAGCAGCTTGGCCAGAGCCTACGAGCAGTACTTC	CASSLARAYEQYF
TRBV6-2/TRBV6-3	TRBD1	few	TRBJ1-5	TGTGCCAGCACCTCAGGGACAGGGTCCGATCAGCCCCAGCATTTT	CASTSGTGSDQPQHF
TRBV7-9	TRBD1	many	TRBJ2-2	TGTGCCAGCAGCTTAGCGTGGACAGGGAGAGGCACCGGGGAGCTGTTTTTT	CASSLAWTGRGTGELFF
TRBV11-2	TRBD1	few	TRBJ2-7	TGTGCCAGCAGCTTAAGGCTTCAGGGGGCGGGCGAGCAGTACTTC	CASSLRLQGAGEQYF
TRBV11-2	-	few	TRBJ1-3	TGTGCCAGCAGCTCCCGTACCTCCGGGTTTTCTGGAAACACCATATATTTT	CASSSRTSGFSGNTIYF
TRBV11-2	-	many	TRBJ2-1	TGTGCCAGCAAGCAGAAGGGACTTGGATACAATGAGCAGTTCTTC	CASKQKGLGYNEQFF
TRBV5-4	-	many	TRBJ1-6	TGTGCCAGCAGCCTGGTACAGGGATTACTCAGCTCCTATAATTCACCCCTCCACTTT	CASSLVQGLLSSYNSPLHF
TRBV28	-	few	TRBJ1-1	TGTGCCAGCAGCGCCGACAGGGAAGCTTTCTTT	CASSADREAFF
TRBV2	-	many	TRBJ2-7	TGTGCCAGCAGTGGTGGACACTTCTCCTACGAGCAGTACTTC	CASSGGHFSYEQYF